This T cell receptor delta chain stems from a study of gamma-delta T cells after stem cell transplantation. This clone appeared a few times. TCRdb re-called clones from the RT-PCR reads using CATT. The sample has under 3,500 delta-chain clones; 1.5% to 2% are singletons. This CDR3 has 18 residues. Per the germline V gene, CDR1 is GEAIGNYY and CDR2 is EKD. V shed 3 bases, J shed 1 base, and the junction held 10 bases outside the gene matches. The specimen was gamma-delta T cells. This clonotype originated in a human donor. It is not recorded whose cells these are; they may come from a transplant donor. This chain connects TRDV2 to TRDJ1; the match to TRDD3 covers 13 bases. The CDR3 protein is CACDGLGDTRGATDKLIF. Written as DNA, the CDR3 is TGTGCCTGTGACGGACTGGGGGATACGCGGGGGGCCACCGATAAACTCATCTTT.